These 7 T cell receptor beta chains originate from one sample sequenced in a study of cytomegalovirus exposure and HLA in healthy donors. PCR amplification relied on 60 Vbeta primers (plus 13 Jbeta primers). Using immunoSEQ multiplex PCR, the repertoire was profiled, and TCRdb retains in-frame clones only, with some absent. Among 130,000 to 150,000 clones, around 78% were seen once, and the ten largest hold 2.5% to 3.5%. Sequencing input: PBMCs. Source of these receptors: a male donor in good health and CMV-seronegative.

This sequence joins TRBV7-8 and TRBJ1-1; possibly TRBD1 for D (6 bases). The CDR3 has 17 residues. V lost 5 bases to trimming and J lost 0 bases, with 19 bases between them. The germline V gene encodes CDR1 SGHVS and CDR2 FQNEAQ. CDR3 sequence reads: CASSGPRNRAVNTEAFF. CDR3 nucleotide sequence: TGTGCCAGCAGCGGACCACGGAACAGGGCGGTGAACACTGAAGCTTTCTTT.

The V and J genes are TRBV13 and TRBJ1-1, with D tentatively TRBD1 (5 bases). The CDR3 is 15 residues long. V lost 4 bases and J lost 0, with 12 bases in between. The germline V gene encodes CDR1 PRHDT and CDR2 FYEKMQ (reference sequence). CDR3 DNA sequence: TGTGCCAGCAGCTGGGGGACGGGGGTGAACACTGAAGCTTTCTTT. It encodes CASSWGTGVNTEAFF.

This chain uses TRBV6-1 with TRBJ1-2, with a possible D match to TRBD1 (5 bases). Trimming stripped 0 bases from V and 7 bases from J, with 9 bases between. CDR1 MNHNS and CDR2 SASEGT come from the germline V gene. The CDR3 has 13 residues. This CDR3 reads CASSEADGGGYTF. CDR3 nucleotides: TGTGCCAGCAGTGAAGCTGACGGGGGTGGCTACACCTTC.

The CDR3 region has the DNA TGTGCCAGCAGCTTACCGGGACAGGGTTTCGGGCAGTACTTC. It yields the protein CASSLPGQGFGQYF. The V call is TRBV7-9, the J call TRBJ2-7, with 9 bases aligning to TRBD1. Germline loops: CDR1 SEHNR, CDR2 FQNEAQ (reference sequence). V was pared by 2 bases and J by 9 bases, with 8 bases of the junction left unmatched. This CDR3 contains 14 residues.

This chain uses TRBV7-9 with TRBJ2-4; D is perhaps TRBD1 (5 bases). There are 16 residues in the CDR3. Germline V gene lookup returns CDR1 SEHNR and CDR2 FQNEAQ (reference sequence). Trimming pared 1 base from V and 2 bases from J, leaving 12 bases between. The CDR3 loop is CASSLGQLVTKNIQYF. CDR3 sequence (DNA): TGTGCCAGCAGCTTAGGACAGCTTGTTACCAAAAACATTCAGTACTTC.

This sequence joins TRBV18 and TRBJ1-4; 8 bases fit TRBD1. Germline V gene lookup returns CDR1 KGHSH and CDR2 LQKENI. The CDR3 extends over 15 amino acids. With 2 bases clipped from V and 7 bases from J, the junction kept 6 bases outside the gene matches. Here the CDR3 reads CASSPSQGAREKLFF. For the CDR3, the DNA is TGTGCCAGCTCACCATCCCAGGGGGCGCGTGAAAAACTGTTTTTT.

The V gene is TRBV2, the J gene TRBJ1-1; the match to TRBD1 covers 7 bases. This CDR3 has 16 amino acids. Germline V CDR1 and CDR2: SNHLY, FYNNEI. The J segment lost 5 bases and the V segment lost 6 bases, leaving 15 bases of the junction unmatched. CDR3 nucleotides: TGTGCCAGCAGCGCAAACTTGCAGGGGGGAGATACTGAAGCTTTCTTT. Protein product: CASSANLQGGDTEAFF.